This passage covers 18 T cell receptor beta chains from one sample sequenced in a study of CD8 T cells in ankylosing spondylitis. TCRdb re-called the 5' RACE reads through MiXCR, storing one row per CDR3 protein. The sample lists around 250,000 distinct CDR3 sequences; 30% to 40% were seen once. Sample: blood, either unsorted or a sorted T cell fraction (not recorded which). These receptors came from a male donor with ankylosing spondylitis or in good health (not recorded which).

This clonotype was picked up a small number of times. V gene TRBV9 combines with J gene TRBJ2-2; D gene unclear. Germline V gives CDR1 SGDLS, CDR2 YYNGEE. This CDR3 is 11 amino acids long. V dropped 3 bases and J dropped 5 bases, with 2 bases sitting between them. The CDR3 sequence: CASSATGELFF. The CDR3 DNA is TGTGCCAGCAGCGCGACCGGGGAGCTGTTTTTT. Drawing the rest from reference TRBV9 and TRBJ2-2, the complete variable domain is DSGVTQTPKHLITATGQRVTLRCSPRSGDLSVYWYQQSLDQGLQFLIQYYNGEERAKGNILERFSAQQFPDLHSELNLSSLELGDSALYFCASSATGELFFGEGSRLTVL.

This CDR3 reads CSARVRGKSGANVLTF. DNA for the CDR3: TGCAGTGCTAGAGTTCGGGGAAAGTCTGGGGCCAACGTCCTGACTTTC. The chain combines TRBV20-1 with TRBJ2-6; tentatively, D is TRBD2 (5 bases). The CDR3 covers 16 residues. Germline assignment: CDR1 DFQATT and CDR2 SNEGSKA (reference sequence). V dropped 1 base and J dropped 1 base, with 11 bases sitting between them.

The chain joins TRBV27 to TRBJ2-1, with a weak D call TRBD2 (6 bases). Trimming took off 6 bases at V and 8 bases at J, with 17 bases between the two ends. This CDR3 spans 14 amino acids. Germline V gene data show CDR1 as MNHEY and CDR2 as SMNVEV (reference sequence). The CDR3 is CASSPGVTGDEQFF. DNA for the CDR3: TGTGCCAGCAGCCCGGGGGTAACGGGTGATGAGCAGTTCTTC.

The chain's CDR3 is CATSRVLADTDTQYF. CDR3 nucleotide sequence: TGTGCCACCAGCAGGGTACTAGCGGACACAGATACGCAGTATTTT. This chain connects TRBV15 to TRBJ2-3, with 8 positions matching TRBD2. With V trimmed by 3 bases and J by 2 bases, 4 bases remained unmatched. This CDR3 has 15 amino acids. Germline V gives CDR1 LNHNV, CDR2 YYDKDF (reference sequence).

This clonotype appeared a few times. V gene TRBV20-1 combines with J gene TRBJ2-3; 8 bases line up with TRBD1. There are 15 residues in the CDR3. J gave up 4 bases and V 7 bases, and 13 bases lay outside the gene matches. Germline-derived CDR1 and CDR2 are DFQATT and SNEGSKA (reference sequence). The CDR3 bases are TGCAGTGGAAGGGGAACAGGGGGTCGTCCAGATACGCAGTATTTT. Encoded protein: CSGRGTGGRPDTQYF.

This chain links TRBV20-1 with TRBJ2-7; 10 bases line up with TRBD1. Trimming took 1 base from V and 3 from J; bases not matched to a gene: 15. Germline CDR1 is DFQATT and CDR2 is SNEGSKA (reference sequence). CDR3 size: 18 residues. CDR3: CSARGRVLGTGARYEQYF. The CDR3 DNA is TGCAGTGCTAGAGGACGTGTTTTAGGGACAGGGGCCCGCTACGAGCAGTACTTC.

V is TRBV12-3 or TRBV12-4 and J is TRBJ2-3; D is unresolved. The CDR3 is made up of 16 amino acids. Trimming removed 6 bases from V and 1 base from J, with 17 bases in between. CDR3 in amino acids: CASSSRLKRGTDTQYF. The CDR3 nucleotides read TGTGCCAGCAGCTCCCGCTTAAAACGGGGCACAGATACGCAGTATTTT.

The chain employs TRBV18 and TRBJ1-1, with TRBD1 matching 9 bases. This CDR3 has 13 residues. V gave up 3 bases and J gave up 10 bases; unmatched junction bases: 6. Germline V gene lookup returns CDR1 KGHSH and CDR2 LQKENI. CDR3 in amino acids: CASSPGQGEGAFF. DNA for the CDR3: TGTGCCAGCTCACCGGGACAGGGCGAGGGAGCTTTCTTT.

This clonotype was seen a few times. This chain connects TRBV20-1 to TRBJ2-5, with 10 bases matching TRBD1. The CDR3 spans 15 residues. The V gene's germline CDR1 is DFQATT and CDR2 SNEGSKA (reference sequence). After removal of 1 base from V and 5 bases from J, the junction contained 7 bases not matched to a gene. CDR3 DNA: TGCAGTGCTAGAGGGAGGACAGGGGGGATTGAGACCCAGTACTTC. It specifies CSARGRTGGIETQYF.

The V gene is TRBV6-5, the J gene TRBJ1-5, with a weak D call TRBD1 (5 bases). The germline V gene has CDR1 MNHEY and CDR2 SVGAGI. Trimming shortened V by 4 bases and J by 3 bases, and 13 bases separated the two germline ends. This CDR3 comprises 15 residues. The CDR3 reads CASSSRRENNQPQHF. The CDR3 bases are TGTGCCAGCAGTTCCCGCAGGGAGAACAATCAGCCCCAGCATTTT.

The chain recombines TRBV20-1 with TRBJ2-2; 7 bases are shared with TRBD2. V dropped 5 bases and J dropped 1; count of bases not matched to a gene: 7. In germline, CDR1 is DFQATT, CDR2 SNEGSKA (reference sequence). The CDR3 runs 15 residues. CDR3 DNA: TGCAGTGCTCCTAGACTAGCCGAGAACACCGGGGAGCTGTTTTTT. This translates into CSAPRLAENTGELFF.

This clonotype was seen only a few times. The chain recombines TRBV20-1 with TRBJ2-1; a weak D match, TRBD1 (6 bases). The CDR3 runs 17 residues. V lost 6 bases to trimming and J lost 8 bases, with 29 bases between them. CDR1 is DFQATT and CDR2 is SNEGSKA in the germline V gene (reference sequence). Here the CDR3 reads CSAQLQLTGPLGDEQFF. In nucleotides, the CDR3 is TGCAGTGCGCAACTTCAACTGACAGGCCCCCTAGGGGATGAGCAGTTCTTC.

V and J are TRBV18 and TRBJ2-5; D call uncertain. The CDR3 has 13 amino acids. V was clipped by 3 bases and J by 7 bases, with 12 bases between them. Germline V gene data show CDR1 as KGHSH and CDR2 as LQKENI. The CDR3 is CASSPADRATQYF. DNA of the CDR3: TGTGCCAGCTCACCGGCTGATAGAGCGACCCAGTACTTC.

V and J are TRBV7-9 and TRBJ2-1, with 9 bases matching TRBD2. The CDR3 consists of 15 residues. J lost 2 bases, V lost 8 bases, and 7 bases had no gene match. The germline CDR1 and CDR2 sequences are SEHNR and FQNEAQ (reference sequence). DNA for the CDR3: TGTGCCAGCGCTTGGGGCGGGGGGGCCTACAATGAGCAGTTCTTC. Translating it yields CASAWGGGAYNEQFF.

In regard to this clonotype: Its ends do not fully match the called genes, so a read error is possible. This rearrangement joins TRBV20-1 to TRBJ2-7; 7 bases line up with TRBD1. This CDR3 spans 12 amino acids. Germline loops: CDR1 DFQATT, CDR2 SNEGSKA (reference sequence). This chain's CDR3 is CSAERQGHDQYF. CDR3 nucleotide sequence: TGCAGTGCTGAGCGACAGGGCCACGACCAGTACTTC.

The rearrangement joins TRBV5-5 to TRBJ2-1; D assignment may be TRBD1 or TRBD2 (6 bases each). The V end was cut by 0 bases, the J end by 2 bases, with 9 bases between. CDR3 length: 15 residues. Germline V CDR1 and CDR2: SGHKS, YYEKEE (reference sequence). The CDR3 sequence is CASSLGRGAYNEQFF. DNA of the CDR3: TGTGCCAGCAGCTTGGGTAGGGGGGCCTACAATGAGCAGTTCTTC.

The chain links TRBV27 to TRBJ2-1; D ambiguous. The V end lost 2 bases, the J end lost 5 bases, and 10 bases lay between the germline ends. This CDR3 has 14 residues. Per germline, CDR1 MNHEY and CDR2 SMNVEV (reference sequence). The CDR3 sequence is CASSLGRSNNEQFF. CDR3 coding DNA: TGTGCCAGCAGTTTAGGTCGCAGCAACAATGAGCAGTTCTTC.

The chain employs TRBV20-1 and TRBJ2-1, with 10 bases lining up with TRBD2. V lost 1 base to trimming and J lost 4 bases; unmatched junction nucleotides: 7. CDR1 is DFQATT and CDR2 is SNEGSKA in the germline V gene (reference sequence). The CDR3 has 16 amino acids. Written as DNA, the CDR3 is TGCAGTGCTAGAGCCCCGTTAGCGGGGGGATACAATGAGCAGTTCTTC. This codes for CSARAPLAGGYNEQFF.